Each of the 17 T cell receptor beta chains below was sequenced from the same sample in a study of Ad26.COV2.S vaccination and SARS-CoV-2 variants. Some clones are missing from TCRdb's copy, which holds only in-frame ones; the method was immunoSEQ multiplex PCR. The sample yields around 450,000 clones, about 89% seen once. Treatment described: about 20 received Ad26.COV2.S at low or high dose, single or two shots; about 5 received placebo; per-sample allocation not given. Collection of samples fell on day 63 after the first vaccine or placebo injection. The sequencing here drew on peripheral blood, taken in a trial of Ad26.COV2.S vaccine versus placebo. These receptors came from a person aged 18-65 years who received the Ad26.COV2.S COVID-19 vaccine or a placebo.

This chain uses TRBV19 with TRBJ1-2, with D possibly TRBD1 on 5 matching bases. This CDR3 region has 12 residues. The V end lost 7 bases, the J end lost 4 bases, and 10 bases lay between the germline ends. CDR1 is LNHDA, CDR2 SQIVND, per germline (reference sequence). CDR3 residues: CASMEQGYGYTF. In nucleotides, the CDR3 is TGTGCCAGTATGGAGCAGGGCTATGGCTACACCTTC.

There are many counts of this clone. This chain connects TRBV29-1 to TRBJ1-1; 9 bases match TRBD1. The CDR3 is 16 amino acids. Germline CDR1 SQVTM, CDR2 ANQGSEA. Trimming took 6 bases from V and 1 from J; bases not matched to a gene: 12. CDR3 sequence: CSVDHAGQGRNTEAFF. In nucleotides, the CDR3 is TGCAGCGTCGACCATGCGGGACAGGGAAGGAACACTGAAGCTTTCTTT.

This sequence joins TRBV12-3 or TRBV12-4 and TRBJ1-2, with a weak D call TRBD1 (6 bases). The CDR3 consists of 12 residues. Trimming pared 5 bases from V and 7 bases from J, leaving 11 bases between. The CDR3 spells CASSPGTSGYTF. The CDR3 DNA sequence: TGTGCCAGCAGTCCTGGGACATCTGGCTACACCTTC.

The chain has TRBV6-5 and TRBJ1-5; weak D call: TRBD1 (5 bases). The germline V gene has CDR1 MNHEY and CDR2 SVGAGI. The CDR3 covers 16 residues. V lost 0 bases to trimming and J lost 3 bases, with 12 bases between them. The CDR3 region is CASSYSGAHPNQPQHF. Here the CDR3 DNA reads TGTGCCAGCAGTTACTCCGGGGCGCACCCCAATCAGCCCCAGCATTTT.

The chain joins TRBV29-1 to TRBJ1-4, with TRBD1 matching 7 bases. V lost 4 bases to trimming and J lost 8 bases; unmatched junction nucleotides: 7. This CDR3 has 13 residues. Germline V CDR1 and CDR2: SQVTM, ANQGSEA. CDR3 sequence: CSVGDSFSEKLFF. In DNA, the CDR3 is TGCAGCGTTGGGGACAGCTTTTCGGAAAAACTGTTTTTT.

The gene calls are TRBV28 and TRBJ1-2; D not certain. Germline CDR1 is MDHEN and CDR2 is SYDVKM. The CDR3 sequence is 14 residues long. Trimming took 2 bases from V and 2 from J, leaving 9 bases between them. This CDR3 reads CASSLLVGNYGYTF. The CDR3 DNA reads TGTGCCAGCAGTTTACTAGTGGGGAACTATGGCTACACCTTC.

The V gene is TRBV5-1, the J gene TRBJ2-5; 11 nucleotides line up with TRBD2. The CDR3 consists of 15 residues. Germline lookup yields CDR1 SGHRS and CDR2 YFSETQ. The V gene end was trimmed by 0 bases and the J gene end by 3 bases; junction bases not matched to a gene: 1. CDR3 in DNA: TGCGCCAGCAGCTTGGTTAGCGGGAGGGAAGAGACCCAGTACTTC. This translates into CASSLVSGREETQYF.

The rearrangement joins TRBV4-1 to TRBJ2-5, with D possibly matching TRBD2 (5 bases). Germline CDR1 and CDR2: MGHRA and YSYEKL. CDR3 length: 13 amino acids. Trimming removed 3 bases from V and 2 bases from J, with 7 bases in between. The CDR3 loop is CASSHWRQETQYF. The DNA for the CDR3 is TGCGCCAGCAGCCATTGGAGGCAAGAGACCCAGTACTTC.

This clone was counted once. This chain connects TRBV9 to TRBJ2-3; D not resolved. CDR1 and CDR2 from the germline V gene are SGDLS and YYNGEE. CDR3 size: 14 residues. Trimming took off 0 bases at V and 2 bases at J, with 7 bases between the two ends. CDR3 sequence reads: CASSVGDVTDTQYF. CDR3 in DNA: TGTGCCAGCAGCGTAGGCGACGTCACAGATACGCAGTATTTT. The whole variable domain, remainder taken from reference TRBV9 and TRBJ2-3, is DSGVTQTPKHLITATGQRVTLRCSPRSGDLSVYWYQQSLDQGLQFLIQYYNGEERAKGNILERFSAQQFPDLHSELNLSSLELGDSALYFCASSVGDVTDTQYFGPGTRLTVL.

The gene calls are TRBV7-8 and TRBJ2-5; 14 bases fit TRBD2. The CDR3 sequence is 17 residues long. Germline-derived CDR1 and CDR2 are SGHVS and FQNEAQ. V lost 5 bases, J lost 3 bases, and 8 bases stayed unmatched. The CDR3 region is CASSPLGLAGDKETQYF. CDR3 sequence (DNA): TGTGCCAGCAGCCCGCTGGGACTAGCGGGGGACAAAGAGACCCAGTACTTC. Full variable domain (remainder filled in from reference TRBV7-8 and TRBJ2-5): GAGVSQSPRYKVAKRGQDVALRCDPISGHVSLFWYQQALGQGPEFLTYFQNEAQLDKSGLPSDRFFAERPEGSVSTLKIQRTQQEDSAVYLCASSPLGLAGDKETQYFGPGTRLLVL.

The chain couples TRBV10-2 to TRBJ2-5; 7 bases align to TRBD1. After removal of 6 bases from V and 3 bases from J, the junction contained 1 base not matched to a gene. From germline, CDR1 is WSHSY and CDR2 SAAADI. This CDR3 is 12 amino acids long. The CDR3 sequence: CASRQGEETQYF. DNA for the CDR3: TGCGCCAGCAGGCAGGGGGAAGAGACCCAGTACTTC.

V is TRBV4-2 and J is TRBJ2-5; the D call may be TRBD1 or TRBD2 (5 bases each). V dropped 1 base and J dropped 0 bases, with 12 bases sitting between them. The CDR3 sequence is 16 residues long. Germline V gene lookup returns CDR1 LGHNA and CDR2 YNFKEQ. CDR3 DNA sequence: TGTGCCAGCAGCCAAGCGACAGAGGGTTACCAAGAGACCCAGTACTTC. Translating gives CASSQATEGYQETQYF.

CDR3: CASSRANTEAFF. CDR3 nucleotide sequence: TGTGCCAGCAGTAGGGCGAACACTGAAGCTTTCTTT. The rearrangement uses TRBV6-5 and TRBJ1-1; D call uncertain. Trimming removed 5 bases at V and 1 base at J, with 5 bases between. The germline gives CDR1 MNHEY, CDR2 SVGAGI. The CDR3 totals 12 residues.

This sequence joins TRBV19 and TRBJ2-3; possible D gene TRBD2, 6 bases. In germline, CDR1 is LNHDA, CDR2 SQIVND (reference sequence). The germline V and J ends were trimmed by 5 bases and 5 bases, with 17 bases remaining between them. The CDR3 totals 15 residues. This CDR3 reads CASSVSGGAGDTQYF. The DNA of the CDR3 is TGTGCCAGTAGTGTCTCCGGGGGAGCGGGAGATACGCAGTATTTT.

The chain is built from TRBV20-1 and TRBJ1-2; TRBD1 matches 7 bases. Unmatched junction bases numbered 8, after V lost 3 bases and J lost 4 bases. The CDR3 loop spans 14 amino acids. The germline V gene encodes CDR1 DFQATT and CDR2 SNEGSKA (reference sequence). The CDR3 DNA sequence: TGCAGTGCTAGTAAAGCGGGACAGCTCTATGGCTACACCTTC. Translated, it gives CSASKAGQLYGYTF.

The CDR3 here is CASTRLPPPAFSEAFF. CDR3 sequence (DNA): TGTGCCAGCACCCGCCTTCCGCCTCCCGCCTTCAGTGAAGCTTTCTTT. The chain uses TRBV3-1 (or the pseudogene TRBV3-2) and TRBJ1-1, with D uncertain. The CDR3 sequence is 16 residues long. V lost 7 bases and J 7 bases, leaving 25 bases between the germline ends. Germline CDR1 LGHDT, CDR2 YNNKEL (reference sequence).

This rearrangement joins TRBV20-1 to TRBJ2-7; D unclear. The V gene lost 3 bases and the J gene lost 7 bases, with 7 bases spanning the gap. The germline CDR1 and CDR2 sequences are DFQATT and SNEGSKA (reference sequence). This CDR3 contains 10 residues. The chain's CDR3 is CSASRGEQYF. CDR3 nucleotide sequence: TGCAGTGCTAGTCGTGGGGAGCAGTACTTC.